The subject of this entry is one T cell receptor (beta chain). Antigen unknown. Generated by immunoSEQ multiplex PCR, the TCRdb table keeps only in-frame clones and is missing some. The table includes approximately 14,000 clones, 87% detected once. The V gene's germline CDR1 is SNHLY and CDR2 FYNNEI. The CDR3 contains 14 residues. V dropped 2 bases and J dropped 4 bases, with 9 bases sitting between them. This sample was included in a study of T cell repertoires in ileal Crohn's disease. Broader study findings: Mucosal expansions were suggested to be mainly CD8 T cells.

The receptor was derived from an adult with Crohn's disease. The V and J genes are TRBV2 and TRBJ1-5, with D possibly TRBD1 on 5 matching bases. Specimen: ileal tissue. The CDR3 here is CASSEQTANQPQHF. CDR3 nucleotide sequence: TGTGCCAGCAGTGAACAGACAGCAAATCAGCCCCAGCATTTT.